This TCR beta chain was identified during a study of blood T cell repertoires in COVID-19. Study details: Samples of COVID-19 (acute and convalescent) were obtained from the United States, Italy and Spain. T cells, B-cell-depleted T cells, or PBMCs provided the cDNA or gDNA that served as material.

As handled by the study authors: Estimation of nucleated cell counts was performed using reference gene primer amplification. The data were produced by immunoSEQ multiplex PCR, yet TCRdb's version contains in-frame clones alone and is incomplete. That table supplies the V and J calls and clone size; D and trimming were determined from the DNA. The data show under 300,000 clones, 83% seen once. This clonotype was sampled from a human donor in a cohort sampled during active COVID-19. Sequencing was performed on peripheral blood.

In nucleotides, the CDR3 is TGTGCCAGCAGCCCATTCGGGGACAGGGATTACAATGAGCAGTTCTTC. Amino acids: CASSPFGDRDYNEQFF. The chain uses TRBV7-9 and TRBJ2-1, with TRBD1 identical over 9 bases. CDR3 length equals 16 residues. V lost 5 bases, J lost 4 bases, and 9 bases stayed unmatched. Germline CDR1 reads SEHNR; CDR2 reads FQNEAQ (reference sequence).